The 2 T cell receptor beta chains presented below share a single source sample, sequenced in a study of CD8+CD57+ T cells in acquired aplastic anemia. Genomic DNA served as template for TCR beta VDJ and CDR3 profiling. From the reads, TCRdb called clonotypes with MiXCR, one entry per CDR3 protein. The sample has hundreds of thousands of distinct CDR3 sequences, about 56% seen once. Input material: sorted CD4+, CD8+, or CD8+CD57+ T cells (not recorded which) from PBMCs. These receptors all come from a human donor with severe aplastic anemia or a healthy control (not recorded which).

This clonotype was counted at least ten times. CDR3 in DNA: TGTGCCAGCAGTGAGGGAGACGTCCACGCTGAAGCTTTCTTT. Protein product: CASSEGDVHAEAFF. The rearrangement uses TRBV2 and TRBJ1-1; no definite D call. Trimming took off 3 bases at V and 6 bases at J, with 14 bases between the two ends. The germline gives CDR1 SNHLY, CDR2 FYNNEI. The length of the CDR3 is 14 residues.

The rearrangement uses TRBV20-1 and TRBJ1-2; D ambiguous. Germline V CDR1 and CDR2: DFQATT, SNEGSKA (reference sequence). This CDR3 is built from 13 residues. V dropped 0 bases and J dropped 1 base, with 6 bases sitting between them. CDR3 in DNA: TGCAGTGCTAGAGATTGGATTAACTATGGCTACACCTTC. Translating gives CSARDWINYGYTF.